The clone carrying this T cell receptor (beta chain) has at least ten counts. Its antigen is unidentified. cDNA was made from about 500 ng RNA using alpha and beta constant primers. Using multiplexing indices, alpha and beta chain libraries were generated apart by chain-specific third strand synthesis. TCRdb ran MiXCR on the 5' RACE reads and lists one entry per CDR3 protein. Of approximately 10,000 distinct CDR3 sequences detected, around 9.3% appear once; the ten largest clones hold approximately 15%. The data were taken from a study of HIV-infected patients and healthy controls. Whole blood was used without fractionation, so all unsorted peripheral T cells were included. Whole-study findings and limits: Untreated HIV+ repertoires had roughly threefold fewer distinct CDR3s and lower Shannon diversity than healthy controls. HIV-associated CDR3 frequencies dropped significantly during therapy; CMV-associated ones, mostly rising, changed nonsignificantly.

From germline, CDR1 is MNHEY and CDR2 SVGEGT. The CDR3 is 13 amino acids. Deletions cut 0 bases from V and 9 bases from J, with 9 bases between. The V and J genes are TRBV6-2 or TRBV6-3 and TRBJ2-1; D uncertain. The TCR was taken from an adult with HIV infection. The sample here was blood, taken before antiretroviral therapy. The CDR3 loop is CASSYSEVGEQFF. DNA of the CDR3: TGTGCCAGCAGTTACTCCGAAGTGGGTGAGCAGTTCTTC.